These 29 T cell receptor beta chains originate from one sample sequenced in a study of T cells expressing NK-cell markers. Reprocessing the 5' RACE reads, TCRdb reports a single entry for every CDR3 protein and omits DNA. The sample has more than 400,000 distinct CDR3 sequences, and its top ten clones hold 7.3%. The sample consisted of blood T cells: a sorted CD56 or NKG2C T cell subset, CD4+ or CD8+ T cells, or bulk PBMC T cells (not recorded which). These receptors all come from a woman aged 18 to 75 in good health.

The chain links TRBV29-1 to TRBJ2-3; TCRdb picks TRBD1, but there is no DNA to check that call. Looked up from germline, CDR1 is SQVTM and CDR2 is ANQGSEA. This CDR3 is 11 amino acids long. CDR3 amino acids: CSGGPGDTQYF.

The chain is built from TRBV18 and TRBJ2-1; the D call from TCRdb, TRBD1, cannot be confirmed without DNA. The CDR3 is made up of 15 amino acids. The germline V gene has CDR1 KGHSH and CDR2 LQKENI. CDR3 amino acids: CASPPSGGGIDEQFF.

The rearrangement links TRBV7-3 to TRBJ1-1; the TCRdb call, TRBD1, lacks DNA for checking. In germline, CDR1 is SGHTA, CDR2 FQGTGA. The length of the CDR3 is 15 residues. The CDR3 is CASSLIGQAGTEAFF. The whole variable domain, remainder taken from reference TRBV7-3 and TRBJ1-1, is GAGVSQTPSNKVTEKGKYVELRCDPISGHTALYWYRQSLGQGPEFLIYFQGTGAADDSGLPNDRFFAVRPEGSVSTLKIQRTERGDSAVYLCASSLIGQAGTEAFFGQGTRLTVV.

This chain connects TRBV19 to TRBJ2-3. Germline CDR1 LNHDA, CDR2 SQIVND (reference sequence). This CDR3 is built from 14 residues. CDR3 sequence: CASSISPYTDTQYF.

V is TRBV15 and J is TRBJ2-3; the TCRdb call, TRBD2, lacks DNA for checking. CDR3 size: 14 residues. Germline CDR1 reads LNHNV; CDR2 reads YYDKDF (reference sequence). CDR3 residues: CATAAGASTDTQYF.

The rearrangement uses TRBV5-1 and TRBJ1-6; TCRdb's D gene call, TRBD1, goes unchecked for lack of DNA. Per the germline V gene, CDR1 is SGHRS and CDR2 is YFSETQ. The CDR3 covers 20 residues. The CDR3 spells CASSLDSTGPGRSYNSPLHF.

This chain uses TRBV6-2 or TRBV6-3 with TRBJ2-7. The CDR3 sequence is 15 residues long. Germline V gene sequence: CDR1 MNHEY, CDR2 SVGEGT. The CDR3 reads CASSYFPGSSYEQYF.

The CDR3 spells CASSLGVAGGSTDTQYF. The chain employs TRBV6-1 and TRBJ2-3; TCRdb's D gene call, TRBD2, goes unchecked for lack of DNA. Germline V gene sequence: CDR1 MNHNS, CDR2 SASEGT. The CDR3 has 17 residues.

The chain employs TRBV7-6 and TRBJ2-3; lacking DNA, the TRBD1 call made by TCRdb goes unchecked. CDR3 length: 13 amino acids. Per germline, CDR1 SGHVS and CDR2 FNYEAQ. The CDR3 sequence is CASSSFTGDTQYF.

The CDR3 loop is CASSQEASLSTDTQYF. The gene calls are TRBV4-2 and TRBJ2-3. The germline CDR1 and CDR2 sequences are LGHNA and YNFKEQ. This CDR3 has 16 amino acids.

The chain recombines TRBV27 with TRBJ2-1; TCRdb calls TRBD2, which cannot be checked without DNA. This CDR3 is built from 17 residues. In germline, CDR1 is MNHEY, CDR2 SMNVEV (reference sequence). CDR3 region: CASSFLPGPSLPREQFF.

J is TRBJ2-3 and V is TRBV4-2. Germline V CDR1 and CDR2: LGHNA, YNFKEQ. The CDR3 is made up of 15 amino acids. The CDR3 region is CASSQELALTDTQYF.

The chain links TRBV28 to TRBJ2-1; absent DNA, TCRdb's TRBD2 call cannot be checked. Germline CDR1 is MDHEN and CDR2 is SYDVKM. The CDR3 loop spans 15 amino acids. This CDR3 is CASSTPAGGLNEQFF. Variable domain in full (rest from reference TRBV28 and TRBJ2-1): DVKVTQSSRYLVKRTGEKVFLECVQDMDHENMFWYRQDPGLGLRLIYFSYDVKMKEKGDIPEGYSVSREKKERFSLILESASTNQTSMYLCASSTPAGGLNEQFFGPGTRLTVL.

The V call is TRBV19, the J call TRBJ2-1. CDR1 LNHDA and CDR2 SQIVND come from the germline V gene (reference sequence). The CDR3 covers 17 residues. The CDR3 region is CASTTSSSLIPYNEQFF.

V is TRBV7-3 and J is TRBJ2-1; TCRdb names TRBD2, which stays unverified in the absence of DNA. CDR3 size: 14 residues. Looked up from germline, CDR1 is SGHTA and CDR2 is FQGTGA. The CDR3 protein is CASSSTSVVDEQFF.

The rearrangement joins TRBV4-1 to TRBJ1-2; the TCRdb call, TRBD1, lacks DNA for checking. The CDR3 extends over 14 amino acids. CDR1 and CDR2 (germline): MGHRA, YSYEKL. Here the CDR3 reads CASSQDGDSYGYTF.

The chain combines TRBV5-5 with TRBJ2-5; no DNA is available, so the TRBD2 call from TCRdb remains unchecked. The length of the CDR3 is 16 residues. Germline assignment: CDR1 SGHKS and CDR2 YYEKEE (reference sequence). The CDR3 sequence: CASSLGVSLAGVGQYF. Based on the CDR3 plus reference TRBV5-5 and TRBJ2-5, the full variable domain is DAGVTQSPTHLIKTRGQQVTLRCSPISGHKSVSWYQQVLGQGPQFIFQYYEKEERGRGNFPDRFSARQFPNYSSELNVNALLLGDSALYLCASSLGVSLAGVGQYFGPGTRLLVL.

The rearrangement uses TRBV28 and TRBJ2-2; TCRdb lists TRBD1, though no DNA is available to test this call. Germline V gene data show CDR1 as MDHEN and CDR2 as SYDVKM. The CDR3 length is 14 residues. CDR3 in amino acids: CASRRGAVTGELFF.

V gene TRBV11-2 combines with J gene TRBJ1-2; TCRdb proposes TRBD1, but this gene call is untestable without DNA. Germline V gene sequence: CDR1 SGHAT, CDR2 FQNNGV. There are 17 residues in the CDR3. The CDR3 is CASSLDPGQADNYGYTF.

This CDR3 is CSAGAGPEQFF. The chain uses TRBV20-1 and TRBJ2-1; TCRdb picks TRBD1, but there is no DNA to check that call. Germline V CDR1 and CDR2: DFQATT, SNEGSKA (reference sequence). The CDR3 length is 11 residues.

The chain links TRBV6-5 to TRBJ1-2; TCRdb gives TRBD1 as the D gene, but with no DNA this cannot be confirmed. The CDR3 runs to 14 residues. In germline, CDR1 is MNHEY, CDR2 SVGAGI. The CDR3 spells CASSSGAQGHGYTF.

The genes are TRBV6-1 and TRBJ1-4. The CDR3 has 14 residues. CDR1 is MNHNS, CDR2 SASEGT, per germline. This chain's CDR3 is CASSPRTVNEKLFF.

J is TRBJ1-2 and V is TRBV6-1. CDR1 and CDR2 (germline): MNHNS, SASEGT. The CDR3 contains 14 residues. CDR3 amino acids: CASSPTGPTYGYTF.

The genes are TRBV29-1 and TRBJ2-2; with no DNA, the TCRdb D assignment of TRBD2 cannot be verified. The CDR3 spans 18 residues. The germline V gene has CDR1 SQVTM and CDR2 ANQGSEA. The CDR3 sequence: CSVVGISGGYANTGELFF.

The V gene is TRBV30, the J gene TRBJ2-1. This CDR3 region has 13 residues. CDR1 is GTSNPN and CDR2 is SVGIG in the germline V gene (reference sequence). The CDR3 region is CAWSVQNHNEQFF.

The V and J genes are TRBV7-9 and TRBJ2-3; the TRBD2 assignment by TCRdb is unverifiable without DNA. The CDR3 sequence is 16 residues long. Germline assignment: CDR1 SEHNR and CDR2 FQNEAQ (reference sequence). CDR3 region: CASSLPAGALTDTQYF.

Here the CDR3 reads CASTPGRGNTIYF. The chain is built from TRBV12-3 or TRBV12-4 and TRBJ1-3; the TRBD1 assignment by TCRdb is unverifiable without DNA. CDR3 length: 13 amino acids.

The rearrangement joins TRBV27 to TRBJ2-7; absent DNA, TCRdb's TRBD2 call cannot be checked. CDR3 length: 13 amino acids. Germline lookup yields CDR1 MNHEY and CDR2 SMNVEV (reference sequence). The CDR3 loop is CASSFTTEGEQYF.

The chain combines TRBV29-1 with TRBJ2-1; no DNA is available, so the TRBD2 call from TCRdb remains unchecked. The germline CDR1 and CDR2 sequences are SQVTM and ANQGSEA. The CDR3 totals 16 residues. CDR3: CSVEGTSGKRRREQFF.